This record covers a single T cell receptor (beta chain). The data are from a study of blood T cell repertoires in COVID-19. As for the study in general: Samples representing acute and convalescent COVID-19 were sourced from the United States, Italy and Spain. In each case, the material was cDNA or gDNA derived from T cells, B-cell-depleted T cells, or PBMCs.

Authors' processing steps: Estimated nucleated cell counts came from reference gene primer amplification. The protocol was immunoSEQ multiplex PCR, while the TCRdb copy is restricted to in-frame clones and leaves out a portion. The DNA was the basis for D and trimming; V, J and clone size are from that table. The table includes more than 110,000 clones, around nine tenths detected once. The germline gives CDR1 DFQATT, CDR2 SNEGSKA (reference sequence). There are 11 residues in the CDR3. With 4 bases removed from V and 4 bases from J, the gap between germline ends came to 8 bases. The chain uses TRBV20-1 and TRBJ2-7, with D possibly being TRBD2 (5 bases). The sample was peripheral blood. The receptor comes from a man aged 55 to 70 with active or convalescent COVID-19. CDR3 in DNA: TGCAGTGCTAAACGGGGTTACGAGCAGTACTTC. Its translation: CSAKRGYEQYF.